The 8 T cell receptor beta chains reported below all come from one sample, sequenced in a study of breast tumors, draining lymph nodes, adjacent tissues. Using its own MiXCR run on the multiplex PCR reads, TCRdb lists one record per CDR3 protein. The profile shows nearly 200,000 distinct CDR3 sequences, over 25% of them singletons. Axillary draining lymph nodes of breast cancer patients supplied the node samples. Input material: axillary lymph node tissue. Receptors were obtained from a female donor with breast cancer. Some clones in this sample may be carry-over from other donors' samples.

This clonotype occurred many times. The rearrangement joins TRBV3-1 to TRBJ1-5; D call uncertain. Germline V gives CDR1 LGHDT, CDR2 YNNKEL (reference sequence). The V gene lost 1 base and the J gene lost 6 bases, with 10 bases spanning the gap. CDR3 length equals 14 residues. The CDR3 nucleotides are TGTGCCAGCAGCCAAGGGTTTGGGGTTCAGCCCCAGCATTTT. Amino acids: CASSQGFGVQPQHF.

This clonotype was recorded at least ten times. This chain joins TRBV10-3 and TRBJ1-2; D perhaps matches TRBD1 (6 bases). CDR1 and CDR2 from the germline V gene are ENHRY and SYGVKD. Trimming removed 2 bases at V and 4 bases at J, with 14 bases between. CDR3 length equals 15 residues. Here the CDR3 reads CAISEDGGQIYGYTF. The CDR3, as DNA: TGTGCCATCAGTGAGGATGGGGGCCAAATCTATGGCTACACCTTC.

The genes are TRBV29-1 and TRBJ2-1; D is unresolved. Per germline, CDR1 SQVTM and CDR2 ANQGSEA. The CDR3 consists of 12 residues. V was clipped by 5 bases and J by 13 bases, with 18 bases between them. As DNA, the CDR3 is TGCAGCGTTTCCATCTTTATCGCTGGTCAGTTCTTC. This translates into CSVSIFIAGQFF.

Only a few counts were recorded for this clonotype. This clone may be a read error of a much larger clone one base away. The chain links TRBV20-1 to TRBJ2-3; D not certain. Germline assignment: CDR1 DFQATT and CDR2 SNEGSKA (reference sequence). This CDR3 comprises 12 residues. CDR3 DNA: TGCAGTGCTAGGGTTCGAAGGGATACGCCGTATTTT. Its translation: CSARVRRDTPYF.

As to this clonotype: Sequence at one end of the junction differs from germline and may be a read error. The V and J genes are TRBV7-7 and TRBJ2-1; D ambiguous. CDR3 size: 12 residues. Germline V lookup: CDR1 SSHAT, CDR2 FNYEAQ (reference sequence). CDR3 protein: CASSNTYNEQFF. CDR3 sequence (DNA): TGTGCTAGCAGTAACACCTACAATGAGCAGTTCTTC.

Notes on this clonotype: This may arise from a read error, as a much more abundant clone is one base away. V gene TRBV6-2 or TRBV6-3 combines with J gene TRBJ2-7; D may be TRBD1 (5 bases). V lost 7 bases, J lost 4 bases, and 17 bases lay in between. The CDR3 has 14 amino acids. The germline V gene encodes CDR1 MNHEY and CDR2 SVGEGT. The CDR3 coding sequence is TGTGCCAGCAACAAGGACAAACCGCAGTACGAGCAGTACTTC. Amino acid sequence: CASNKDKPQYEQYF.

This clonotype has just one count. V usage is TRBV20-1 and J usage is TRBJ1-2, with 8 bases fitting TRBD1. Germline-derived CDR1 and CDR2 are DFQATT and SNEGSKA (reference sequence). V lost 6 bases and J lost 12; bases outside the gene matches: 3. CDR3 length: 9 amino acids. The CDR3 nucleotides read TGCAGTGCCGGACAGGGAAACACCTTC. Its protein product is CSAGQGNTF.

To note about this clonotype: This may be a read error: a much more frequent sequence differs by one nucleotide. CDR3 amino acids: CASNRDRGYEQYF. The CDR3 DNA follows: TGCGCCAGCAACCGGGACAGGGGATACGAGCAGTACTTC. The chain has TRBV10-1 and TRBJ2-7; 10 bases match TRBD1. Trimming took 7 bases from V and 4 from J; bases not matched to a gene: 4. Per the germline V gene, CDR1 is WNHNN and CDR2 is SYGVQD (reference sequence). The CDR3 covers 13 residues.